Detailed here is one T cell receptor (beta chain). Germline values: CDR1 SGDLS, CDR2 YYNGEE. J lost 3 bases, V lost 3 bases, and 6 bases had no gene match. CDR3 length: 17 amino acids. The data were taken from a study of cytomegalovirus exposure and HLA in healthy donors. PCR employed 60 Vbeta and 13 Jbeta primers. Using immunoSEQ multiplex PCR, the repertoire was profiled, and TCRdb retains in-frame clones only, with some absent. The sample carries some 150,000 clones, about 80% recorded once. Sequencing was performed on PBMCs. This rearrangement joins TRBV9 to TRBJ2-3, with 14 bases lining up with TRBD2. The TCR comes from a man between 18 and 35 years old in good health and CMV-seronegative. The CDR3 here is CASSAKGLAGVTDTQYF. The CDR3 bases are TGTGCCAGCAGCGCCAAGGGACTAGCGGGAGTAACAGATACGCAGTATTTT.